This is a list of T cell receptor beta chains from one sample in a study of blood T cell repertoires in COVID-19. TCRdb's copy holds only in-frame clones and misses some; the assay was immunoSEQ multiplex PCR. In the table there are 150,000 to 200,000 clones, approximately 79% of which are singletons. Sequenced: peripheral blood. These receptors were collected from a woman between 35 and 50 years old with COVID-19, enrolled during active disease. CDR3s include the opening cysteine and the closing phenylalanine or tryptophan. A D gene is named only where the DNA matches it firmly. Clone size is given for some rows only: seen once, a few or many times, or a class if the clone is expanded.

NA | TRBJ2-2 | TRBD2 | TRBV4-1 | TGCGCCAGCAGCTTGACTAGCGGGGGGTCGGACACCGGGGAGCTGTTTTTT | CASSLTSGGSDTGELFF
few | TRBJ2-7 | TRBD1 | TRBV7-9 | TGTGCCAGCAGCTTAGTCGTGACAGGGACGTCCTACGAGCAGTACTTC | CASSLVVTGTSYEQYF
NA | TRBJ2-1 | NA | TRBV14 | TGTGCCAGCAGCCAAGTCGCAGGGTTCAACAATGAGCAGTTCTTC | CASSQVAGFNNEQFF
NA | TRBJ1-2 | NA | TRBV19 | TGTGCCACCACGATCTCCGGGGGGGGCGGGGGCTACACCTTC | CATTISGGGGGYTF
NA | TRBJ1-2 | TRBD1 | TRBV6-1 | TGTGCCAGCAGTGAAGCGGGGATGGGACAGGCACGTGGCTACACCTTC | CASSEAGMGQARGYTF
few | TRBJ2-3 | NA | TRBV5-5 | TGTGCCAGCAGCTTGGTTGCAGGGGACGGTACAGATACGCAGTATTTT | CASSLVAGDGTDTQYF
few | TRBJ2-1 | TRBD2 | TRBV7-3 | TGTGCCAGCAGCCCGAAAAATAGCGGGAGCTACAATGAGCAGTTCTTC | CASSPKNSGSYNEQFF
NA | TRBJ2-5 | TRBD2 | TRBV19 | TGTGCCAGTAGAGCCGGGATAGCGGGGCCAGAGACCCAGTACTTC | CASRAGIAGPETQYF
NA | TRBJ1-1 | NA | TRBV7-9 | TGTGCCAGCAGCTCGTCGCGATCAGGGCGGACTGAAGCTTTCTTT | CASSSSRSGRTEAFF
once | TRBJ2-3 | TRBD1 | TRBV2 | TGTGCCAGCAGTGCCCCGAGGGGGCAGGCAGATACGCAGTATTTT | CASSAPRGQADTQYF
NA | TRBJ2-1 | TRBD2 | TRBV13 | TGTGCCAGCAGCCACCGGACTAGCGGGAGGTACAATGAGCAGTTCTTC | CASSHRTSGRYNEQFF
NA | TRBJ2-2 | NA | TRBV4-1 | TGCGCCAGCAGCCAAGTCGACAGTGATCGCGGGGAGCTGTTTTTT | CASSQVDSDRGELFF
NA | TRBJ2-1 | TRBD2 | TRBV11-2 | TGTGCCAGCAGCTTAATTATGGCGGGAGACCCCTCCTACAATGAGCAGTTCTTC | CASSLIMAGDPSYNEQFF
NA | TRBJ1-6 | NA | TRBV5-8 | TGTGCCAGCAGCTTGGGGGCAGGGGTCTCTAATTCACCCCTCCACTTT | CASSLGAGVSNSPLHF